These T cell receptor beta chains were read from a single sample in a study of blood T cell repertoires in COVID-19. The protocol was immunoSEQ multiplex PCR, while the TCRdb copy is restricted to in-frame clones and leaves out a portion. The sample has about 240,000 clones; more than 85% are singletons. The source material was PBMCs or T cells enriched from blood (not recorded which). These receptors were obtained from a man aged 40-49 years who had recovered from COVID-19. The CDR3 runs from the conserved cysteine through the conserved F or W.

v_gene | CDR3aa
TRBV24-1 | CATSPLSPSRAGSSYNEQFF
TRBV7-9 | CASSGWQSPSSAQETQYF
TRBV29-1 | CSVEVRGCCSYNSPLHF
TRBV6-5 | CASTSDRINQPQHF
TRBV11-3 | CASSNGGANTQYF
TRBV20-1 | CSASTRWASYNEQFF
TRBV3-1/TRBV3-2 | CASRWANTEAFF
TRBV4-3 | CASSQDTVGRGSYNEQFF
TRBV4-1 | CASSHASGEAFF
TRBV7-8 | CASSLPTGVVGEQYF
TRBV18 | CASSLDRGSTDTQYF
TRBV13 | CASSLNQAGPLFGYTF
TRBV6-5 | CASILGQGSYNEQFF
TRBV5-1 | CASSFRTANTGELFF
TRBV27 | CASSLWGGFTRTDTQYF
TRBV19 | CAIQTGTGNTEAFF
TRBV3-1/TRBV3-2 | CASSQNPGQVSQPQHF
TRBV5-1 | CASSLDPSSGSYNEQFF
TRBV6-5 | CASSSPGTGGHGYTF
TRBV6-4 | CASRPLAGGGDTQYF
TRBV11-2 | CASSLSGGRREDTQYF
TRBV24-1 | CATSDRYGTGELFF
TRBV6-1 | CASSEGHIKTYEQYF
TRBV15 | CATSRAGRGRTEAFF
TRBV3-1/TRBV3-2 | CASSQGRTRADTQYF
TRBV15 | CATSPNIQVINEKLFF
TRBV6-5 | CASSYFNNSPLHF
TRBV19 | CASSSREAGEFETQYF
TRBV3-1/TRBV3-2 | CASSQDSSGANEQFF
TRBV7-2 | CASSSLAGDYSYEQYF
TRBV15 | CATSSDPGQFLQPQHF
TRBV9 | CASSPSLNTEAFF
TRBV3-1/TRBV3-2 | CASSHDPPGGGRGEQFF
TRBV7-2 | CASSDREFQETQYF
TRBV19 | CATTTTGGFSTDTQYF
TRBV3-1/TRBV3-2 | CASSQGGGLSTDTQYF
TRBV29-1 | CSVEAGATNEKLFF
TRBV6-2/TRBV6-3 | CASSYYSTRDGEQYF
TRBV7-8 | CASSPRRPGQASRGYTF
TRBV9 | CASSPWDRLALFYGYTF
TRBV12-5 | CASGLVTGGTEAFF